The 6 T cell receptor beta chains below were found in one sample sequenced in a study of T cells in Graves' hyperthyroidism and ophthalmopathy (dated by TCRdb to 2018 to 2020). Libraries were constructed by multiplex PCR. The sequencer was an Illumina HiSeq 2000. The TCR beta CDR3 regions were amplified from the RNA transcripts. The first round of RT-PCR for the TCR CDR3 was performed with the HTBI primer set and the Qiagen OneStep RT-PCR kit. TCRdb reanalyzed the raw reads on its own, using fastp at Q25 for trimming and MiXCR for clone calling, and kept in-frame beta chains. Each CDR3 protein appears once, grouped with its most common genes and DNA. This sample gives more than 500,000 distinct CDR3 sequences in total; 15% to 20% of them show up just once. Jointly, the top ten make up approximately 3.9% of the sample. The sequenced material came from blood. These receptors were obtained from a woman aged 25 to 39 with Graves' hyperthyroidism.

This clonotype was observed a handful of times. The rearrangement uses TRBV29-1 and TRBJ2-7, with D maybe TRBD1 (6 bases). Trimming left V 3 bases short and J 5 bases short, with 17 bases between. The CDR3 runs to 14 residues. CDR1 is SQVTM, CDR2 ANQGSEA, per germline. In nucleotides, the CDR3 is TGCAGCGTTGAGGGGGCCGAGAGCCTGGACGAGCAGTACTTC. Protein: CSVEGAESLDEQYF.

The chain couples TRBV15 to TRBJ2-7; maybe TRBD2 (7 bases). V lost 7 bases, J lost 5 bases, and 15 bases lay in between. Germline CDR1 and CDR2: LNHNV and YYDKDF (reference sequence). This CDR3 region has 13 residues. This CDR3 is CATTRGAFDEQYF. The CDR3 DNA sequence: TGTGCCACCACTCGGGGGGCCTTCGACGAGCAGTACTTC.

This clonotype was counted ten times or more. The chain recombines TRBV28 with TRBJ1-2; D call uncertain. This CDR3 is 12 amino acids long. The V gene lost 2 bases and the J gene lost 8 bases, with 9 bases spanning the gap. Looked up from germline, CDR1 is MDHEN and CDR2 is SYDVKM. CDR3 nucleotides: TGTGCCAGCAGTTTAAGGGAAGCGGGCTACACCTTC. Protein: CASSLREAGYTF.

This clonotype was detected many times. J is TRBJ2-1 and V is TRBV3-1, with 8 bases matching TRBD2. V was clipped by 6 bases and J by 8 bases; unmatched bases: 9. The CDR3 spans 14 residues. Germline V gene lookup returns CDR1 LGHDT and CDR2 YNNKEL (reference sequence). CDR3 nucleotides: TGTGCCAGCAGGCTAGCGGGCCCAAGGGATGAGCAGTTCTTC. Protein sequence: CASRLAGPRDEQFF.

This clonotype was observed a handful of times. V is TRBV9 and J is TRBJ2-5; TRBD1 matches 9 bases. Germline V gene lookup returns CDR1 SGDLS and CDR2 YYNGEE. This CDR3 comprises 17 residues. V gave up 0 bases and J gave up 4 bases; unmatched junction bases: 10. The CDR3 nucleotides are TGTGCCAGCAGCGTAGACGTCGCGACAGGGGGAGGAGAGACCCAGTACTTC. Its protein product is CASSVDVATGGGETQYF.

This clonotype occurred many times. J is TRBJ1-1 and V is TRBV24-1, with D possibly TRBD1 on 6 matching bases. CDR3 length equals 14 residues. CDR1 is KGHDR and CDR2 is SFDVKD in the germline V gene. V lost 5 bases to trimming and J lost 5 bases, with 14 bases between them. The DNA of the CDR3 is TGTGCCACCAGTGTACTGTCAGGGGAAACTGAAGCTTTCTTT. Its protein is CATSVLSGETEAFF.